This note documents a single T cell receptor (beta chain) sequence. TEMRA cells were FACS-enriched and CD8+ and CD4+ T cells negatively isolated. These data originate in a study of CD8 T cells in Susac syndrome. In the study overall: Roughly 8 of the sequenced Susac syndrome patients were in remission, and five or six had active disease.

V lost 2 bases and J 1 base, leaving 13 bases between the germline ends. Germline V CDR1 and CDR2: SGHDT, YYEEEE. This CDR3 has 16 residues. An amount of RNA that ranged from 0.5 to 1 ug was reverse transcribed with random hexamers. The authors amplified TCR beta CDR3 across 54 Vbeta and 13 Jbeta using immunoSEQ multiplex PCR. TCRdb passed the immunoSEQ multiplex PCR reads through MiXCR, listing each CDR3 protein once. The sample shows roughly 220,000 distinct CDR3 sequences, around 93% of them seen only once. The specimen sequenced was CD4+ T cells from PBMCs. V and J are TRBV5-6 and TRBJ1-5; a possible D gene is TRBD1 (6 bases). This TCR was recovered from a human donor with Susac syndrome. CDR3 loop: CASSFLGQGSNQPQHF. CDR3 DNA: TGTGCCAGCAGCTTTCTTGGGCAGGGGAGCAATCAGCCCCAGCATTTT.